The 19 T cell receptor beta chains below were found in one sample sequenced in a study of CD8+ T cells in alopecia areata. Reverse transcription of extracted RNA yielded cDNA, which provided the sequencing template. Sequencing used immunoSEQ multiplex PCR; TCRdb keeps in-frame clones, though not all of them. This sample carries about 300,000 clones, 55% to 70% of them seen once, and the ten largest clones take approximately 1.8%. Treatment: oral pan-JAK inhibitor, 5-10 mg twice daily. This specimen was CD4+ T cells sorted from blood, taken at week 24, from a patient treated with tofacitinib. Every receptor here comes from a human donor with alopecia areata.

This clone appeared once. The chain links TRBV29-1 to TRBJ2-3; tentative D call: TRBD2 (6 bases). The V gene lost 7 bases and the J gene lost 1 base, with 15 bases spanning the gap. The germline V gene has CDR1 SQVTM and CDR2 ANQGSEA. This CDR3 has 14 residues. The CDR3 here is CSAEGRGGTDTQYF. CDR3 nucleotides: TGCAGCGCGGAGGGGCGGGGAGGCACAGATACGCAGTATTTT.

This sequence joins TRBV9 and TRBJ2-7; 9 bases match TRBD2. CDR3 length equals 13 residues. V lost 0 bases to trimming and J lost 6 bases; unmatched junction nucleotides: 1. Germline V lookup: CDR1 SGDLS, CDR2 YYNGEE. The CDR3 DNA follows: TGTGCCAGCAGCGTAGTAGCGGGGGCCGAGCAGTACTTC. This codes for CASSVVAGAEQYF.

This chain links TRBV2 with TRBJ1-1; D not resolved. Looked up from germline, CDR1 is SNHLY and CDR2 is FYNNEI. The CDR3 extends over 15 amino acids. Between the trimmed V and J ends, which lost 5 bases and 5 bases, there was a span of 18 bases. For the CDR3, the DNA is TGTGCCAGCAGTCGATTTTGGACCCTGAGGACTGAAGCTTTCTTT. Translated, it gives CASSRFWTLRTEAFF. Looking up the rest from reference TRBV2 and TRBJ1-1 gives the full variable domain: EPEVTQTPSHQVTQMGQEVILRCVPISNHLYFYWYRQILGQKVEFLVSFYNNEISEKSEIFDDQFSVERPDGSNFTLKIRSTKLEDSAMYFCASSRFWTLRTEAFFGQGTRLTVV.

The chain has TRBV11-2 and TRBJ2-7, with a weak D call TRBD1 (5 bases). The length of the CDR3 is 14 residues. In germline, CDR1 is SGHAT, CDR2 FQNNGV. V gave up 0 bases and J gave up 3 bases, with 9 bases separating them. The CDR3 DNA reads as TGTGCCAGCAGCTTAGATGGCAGGGACTACGAGCAGTACTTC. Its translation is CASSLDGRDYEQYF.

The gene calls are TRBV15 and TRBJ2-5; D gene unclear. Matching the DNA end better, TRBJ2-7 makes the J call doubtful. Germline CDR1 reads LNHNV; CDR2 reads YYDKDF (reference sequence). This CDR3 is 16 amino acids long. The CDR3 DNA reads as TGTGCCACCAGCAGAGATAGGGCAGGTCAAACCTACGAGCAGTACTTC. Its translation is CATSRDRAGQTYEQYF.

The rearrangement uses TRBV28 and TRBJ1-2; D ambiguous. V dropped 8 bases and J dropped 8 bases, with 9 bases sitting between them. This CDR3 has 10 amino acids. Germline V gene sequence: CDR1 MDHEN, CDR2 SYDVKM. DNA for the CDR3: TGTGCCAGCCGGTTCGTAGGCTACACCTTC. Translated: CASRFVGYTF.

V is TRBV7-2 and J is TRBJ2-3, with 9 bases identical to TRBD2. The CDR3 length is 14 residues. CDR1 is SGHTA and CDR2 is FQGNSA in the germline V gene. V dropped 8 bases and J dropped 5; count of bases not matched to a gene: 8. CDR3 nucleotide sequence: TGTGCCAGCCGGGGCGGGGGGGCGTTAGATACGCAGTATTTT. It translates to CASRGGGALDTQYF.

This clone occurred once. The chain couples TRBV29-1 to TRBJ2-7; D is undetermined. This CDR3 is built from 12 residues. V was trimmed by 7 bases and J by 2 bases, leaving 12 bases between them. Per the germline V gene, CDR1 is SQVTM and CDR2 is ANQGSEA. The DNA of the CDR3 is TGCAGCGCTAACGGACGGACCTACGAGCAGTACTTC. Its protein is CSANGRTYEQYF.

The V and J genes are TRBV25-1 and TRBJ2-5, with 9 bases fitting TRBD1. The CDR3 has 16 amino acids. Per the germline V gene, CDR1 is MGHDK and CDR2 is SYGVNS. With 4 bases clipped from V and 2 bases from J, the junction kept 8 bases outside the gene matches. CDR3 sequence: CASSGFGTGWQETQYF. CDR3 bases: TGTGCCAGCAGTGGGTTTGGGACAGGGTGGCAAGAGACCCAGTACTTC.

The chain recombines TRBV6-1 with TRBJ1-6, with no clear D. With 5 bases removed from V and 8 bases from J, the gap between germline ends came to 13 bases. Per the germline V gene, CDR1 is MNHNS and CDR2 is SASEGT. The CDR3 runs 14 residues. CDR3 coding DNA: TGTGCCAGCAGTCCCAGGAGAGAGTATTCACCCCTCCACTTT. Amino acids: CASSPRREYSPLHF.

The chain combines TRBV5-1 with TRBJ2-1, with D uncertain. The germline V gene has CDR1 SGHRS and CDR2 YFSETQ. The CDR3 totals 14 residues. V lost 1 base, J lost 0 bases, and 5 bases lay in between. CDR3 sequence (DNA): TGCGCCAGCAGCTTGCCAAGCTCCTACAATGAGCAGTTCTTC. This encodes CASSLPSSYNEQFF.

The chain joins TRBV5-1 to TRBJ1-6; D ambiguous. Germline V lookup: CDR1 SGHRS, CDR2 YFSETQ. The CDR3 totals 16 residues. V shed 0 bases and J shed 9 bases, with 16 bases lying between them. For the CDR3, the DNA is TGCGCCAGCAGCTTGGCGATCGGCAACACGGCTTCACCCCTCCACTTT. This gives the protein CASSLAIGNTASPLHF.

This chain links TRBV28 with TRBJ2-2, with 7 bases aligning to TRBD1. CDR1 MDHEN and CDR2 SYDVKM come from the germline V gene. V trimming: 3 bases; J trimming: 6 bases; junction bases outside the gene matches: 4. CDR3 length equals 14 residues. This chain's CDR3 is CASSLDRPPGELFF. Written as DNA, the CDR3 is TGTGCCAGCAGTTTGGACAGGCCTCCCGGGGAGCTGTTTTTT.

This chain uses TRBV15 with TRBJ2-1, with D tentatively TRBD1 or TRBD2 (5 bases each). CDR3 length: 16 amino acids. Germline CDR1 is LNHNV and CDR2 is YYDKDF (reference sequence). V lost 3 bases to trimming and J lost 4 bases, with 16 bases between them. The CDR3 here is CATSSEGEWAYNEQFF. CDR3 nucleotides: TGTGCCACCAGCAGTGAAGGGGAGTGGGCGTACAATGAGCAGTTCTTC.

This chain's CDR3 is CASSREDEAFF. The CDR3 coding sequence is TGTGCCAGCAGCAGAGAGGATGAAGCTTTCTTT. V gene TRBV6-6 combines with J gene TRBJ1-1; D is unresolved. Per germline, CDR1 MNHNY and CDR2 SVGAGI (reference sequence). Trimming removed 6 bases from V and 7 bases from J, with 9 bases in between. The CDR3 loop spans 11 amino acids.

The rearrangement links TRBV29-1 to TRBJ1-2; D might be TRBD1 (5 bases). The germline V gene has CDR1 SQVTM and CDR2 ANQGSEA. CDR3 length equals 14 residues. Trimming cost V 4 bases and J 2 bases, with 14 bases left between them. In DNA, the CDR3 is TGCAGCGTTGCAGGGACGCAGGGAAACTATGGCTACACCTTC. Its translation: CSVAGTQGNYGYTF.

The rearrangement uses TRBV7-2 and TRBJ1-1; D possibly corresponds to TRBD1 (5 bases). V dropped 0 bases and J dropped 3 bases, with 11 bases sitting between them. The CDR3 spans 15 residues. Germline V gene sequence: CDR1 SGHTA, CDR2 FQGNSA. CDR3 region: CASSLAAGHDTEAFF. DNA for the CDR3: TGTGCCAGCAGCTTAGCGGCAGGGCATGACACTGAAGCTTTCTTT.

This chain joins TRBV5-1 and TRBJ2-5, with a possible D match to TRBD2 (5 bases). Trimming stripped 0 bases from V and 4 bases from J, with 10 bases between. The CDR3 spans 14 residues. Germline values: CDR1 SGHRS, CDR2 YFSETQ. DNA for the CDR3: TGCGCCAGCAGCTTGGGCCGGGGTAGAGAGACCCAGTACTTC. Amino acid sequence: CASSLGRGRETQYF. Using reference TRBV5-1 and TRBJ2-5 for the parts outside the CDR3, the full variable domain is KAGVTQTPRYLIKTRGQQVTLSCSPISGHRSVSWYQQTPGQGLQFLFEYFSETQRNKGNFPGRFSGRQFSNSRSEMNVSTLELGDSALYLCASSLGRGRETQYFGPGTRLLVL.

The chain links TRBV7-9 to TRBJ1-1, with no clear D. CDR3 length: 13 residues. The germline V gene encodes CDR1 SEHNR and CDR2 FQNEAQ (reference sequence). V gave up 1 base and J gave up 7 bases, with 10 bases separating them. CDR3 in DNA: TGTGCCAGCAGCTTAGATTTAGTCGATGAAGCTTTCTTT. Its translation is CASSLDLVDEAFF. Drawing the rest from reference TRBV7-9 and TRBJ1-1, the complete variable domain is DTGVSQNPRHKITKRGQNVTFRCDPISEHNRLYWYRQTLGQGPEFLTYFQNEAQLEKSRLLSDRFSAERPKGSFSTLEIQRTEQGDSAMYLCASSLDLVDEAFFGQGTRLTVV.